The rows below give T cell receptor beta chains drawn from one sample of a study of multiple sclerosis patients with progressive multifocal leukoencephalopathy. The protocol was immunoSEQ multiplex PCR, while the TCRdb copy is restricted to in-frame clones and leaves out a portion. Here the sample spans over 20,000 clones, less than 95% being singletons. The sample here was PBMCs, taken from a patient treated with natalizumab. The receptors come from a man in his thirties or forties with multiple sclerosis. The CDR3 runs from the conserved cysteine through the conserved F or W. D genes are given only for firm matches. Only some rows state a clone size, as once, few, many or a class for expanded clones.

D gene	clone size	V gene	J gene	CDR3 DNA	CDR3 protein
.	.	TRBV5-1	TRBJ1-1	TGCGCCAGCAGCCGGACAGACCGGGGGACTGAAGCTTTCTTT	CASSRTDRGTEAFF
TRBD2	.	TRBV7-2	TRBJ2-1	TGTGCCAGCAGCTTAGGACTAGCGAGCGATGAGCAGTTCTTC	CASSLGLASDEQFF
.	.	TRBV7-3	TRBJ2-7	TGTGCCAGCAGCCCCCCCGCTCCGTCTGGGACCTACGAGCAGTACTTC	CASSPPAPSGTYEQYF
.	.	TRBV7-2	TRBJ1-1	TGTGCCAGCAGCCTCAGCAGGGGGAACACTGAAGCTTTCTTT	CASSLSRGNTEAFF
.	.	TRBV29-1	TRBJ1-2	TGCAGCGTTGTAGGTGTTCGTGGCTACACCTTC	CSVVGVRGYTF
.	.	TRBV11-3	TRBJ2-2	TGTGCCAGCAGCTTTCGACAGGGAGGCACCGGGGAGCTGTTTTTT	CASSFRQGGTGELFF
TRBD1	.	TRBV7-2	TRBJ2-1	TGTGCCAGCAGCTTAGATGGGACAGAGTACAATGAGCAGTTCTTC	CASSLDGTEYNEQFF
.	.	TRBV5-4	TRBJ2-1	TGTGCCAGCAGCTTGGCCTTTCACCATGAGCAGTTCTTC	CASSLAFHHEQFF
TRBD1	.	TRBV9	TRBJ2-2	TGTGCCAGCAGCGTGACAGGGGTCACCGGGGAGCTGTTTTTT	CASSVTGVTGELFF
.	.	TRBV29-1	TRBJ1-1	TGCAGCGTTGGGAGGAGTCGGAACAAGAACACTGAAGCTTTCTTT	CSVGRSRNKNTEAFF
.	.	TRBV11-3	TRBJ2-1	TGTGCCAGCAGCTTACGCAGGGGTCACAATGAGCAGTTCTTC	CASSLRRGHNEQFF
TRBD1	once	TRBV14	TRBJ2-5	TGTGCCAGCAGCCAAGCACTGGACAGGCCAAGGGAGACCCAGTACTTC	CASSQALDRPRETQYF
.	.	TRBV6-5	TRBJ2-5	TGTGCCAGCAGTTACTATCGAGGGGCAGGGGAGACCCAGTACTTC	CASSYYRGAGETQYF
.	few	TRBV27	TRBJ1-4	TGTGCCAGCAGTCCTATTAGAGGAAAACTGTTTTTT	CASSPIRGKLFF
.	.	TRBV6-5	TRBJ2-1	TGTGCCAGCAGTTACAAAGCTAGCTCTGGATCCAATGAGCAGTTCTTC	CASSYKASSGSNEQFF
.	.	TRBV9	TRBJ2-1	TGTGCCAGCAGCCCATGGACGGATACCCCAATTCAGCAGTTCTTC	CASSPWTDTPIQQFF
.	.	TRBV4-3	TRBJ1-2	TGCGCCAGCAGCCAAGATAGGGGCTCGGGCGGCTACACCTTC	CASSQDRGSGGYTF
.	.	TRBV2	TRBJ2-7	TGTGCCAGCAGTGATTGGTACGAGCAGTACTTC	CASSDWYEQYF
.	.	TRBV19	TRBJ2-7	TGTGCCAGTAGTTCTCAACATCCGGGACGCTCTCAGTTT	CASSSQHPGRSQF
TRBD2	.	TRBV2	TRBJ2-2	TGTGCCAGCGCGGGAGGCGGGGAGCTGTTTTTT	CASAGGGELFF
TRBD1	.	TRBV6-5	TRBJ2-1	TGTGCCAGCAGCAGGGGACAGGCTACCGTCTTTAAGCAGTTCTTC	CASSRGQATVFKQFF
.	.	TRBV6-5	TRBJ2-7	TGTGCCAGCAGCTACCTCTACGAGCAGTACTTC	CASSYLYEQYF
.	.	TRBV6-5	TRBJ2-5	TGTGCCAGCAGTTACGGTACAGTGGGAGAGACCCAGTACTTC	CASSYGTVGETQYF
.	.	TRBV20-1	TRBJ2-3	TGCAGTGCCGCTTACAGGGATACGCAGTATTTT	CSAAYRDTQYF
.	.	TRBV5-1	TRBJ1-5	TGCGCCAGCAGCAACGGGACCGGGGACGGTCAGCCCCAGCATTTT	CASSNGTGDGQPQHF
.	.	TRBV9	TRBJ1-3	TGTGCCAGCAGCCCGGGGCAGGGAAACACCATATATTTT	CASSPGQGNTIYF
.	.	TRBV15	TRBJ2-5	TGTGCCACCAGCAGACAGGGTGCAGGGACCCAGTACTTC	CATSRQGAGTQYF
TRBD1	.	TRBV7-2	TRBJ2-7	TGTGCCAGCAGCTTGGGGGGGACAGGGCTTGGTGAGCAGTACTTC	CASSLGGTGLGEQYF
.	.	TRBV27	TRBJ1-2	TGTGCCACCTCTCCAGCCGCGGGGGGCTATGGCTACACCTTC	CATSPAAGGYGYTF
TRBD2	.	TRBV9	TRBJ2-1	TGTGCCAGCAGCGTAGCTCGGGAGGGTGAGCAGTTCTTC	CASSVAREGEQFF
.	.	TRBV30	TRBJ2-2	TGTGCCTGGAGTGTACAAGGGCCTCGCACCGGGGAGCTGTTTTTT	CAWSVQGPRTGELFF
.	.	TRBV9	TRBJ1-5	TGTGCCAGCAGCGAGGAGGCAGGGGCAAATCAGCCCCAGCATTTT	CASSEEAGANQPQHF
.	.	TRBV6-5	TRBJ1-5	TGTGCCAGCAGACCGGGCCCTAGGAAGAATCAGCCCCAGCATTTT	CASRPGPRKNQPQHF
.	.	TRBV7-2	TRBJ2-1	TGTGCCAGCAGCTTAGCGGGTTGGAACTACAATGAGCAGTTCTTC	CASSLAGWNYNEQFF
TRBD1	.	TRBV19	TRBJ2-7	TGTGCCAGTAACTCGGCAGGGGGCTACGAGCAGTACTTC	CASNSAGGYEQYF
TRBD2	.	TRBV9	TRBJ2-5	TGTGCCAGCAGCGTAGACCCCCAGGCGGGAGGAGAGACCCAGTACTTC	CASSVDPQAGGETQYF